The next 4 T cell receptor beta chains were all read from a single sample in a study of T cell repertoires in cytomegalovirus infection. TCRdb processed the reads anew with MiXCR; each CDR3 protein has one entry. The sample yields around 310,000 distinct CDR3 sequences, roughly a sixth seen once. The sequenced sample was PBMCs. These receptor sequences come from a human donor in good health (CMV status not recorded). Some clones in this sample may be carry-over from other donors' samples.

The rearrangement uses TRBV20-1 and TRBJ1-6; TRBD1 matches at 7 bases. V dropped 3 bases and J dropped 9; count of bases not matched to a gene: 14. CDR1 and CDR2 (germline): DFQATT, SNEGSKA (reference sequence). This CDR3 region has 16 residues. CDR3 nucleotide sequence: TGCAGTGCTAGGGGGGAACAGGGGACCATTGTTTCACCCCTCCACTTT. Its translation is CSARGEQGTIVSPLHF.

This clonotype was counted between two and nine times. CDR3 DNA: TGTGCCAGCAGTTACTCGTTGGTGAACGTCGGCTATGGCTACACCTTC. Translation gives CASSYSLVNVGYGYTF. V gene TRBV6-6 combines with J gene TRBJ1-2; D is unclear. CDR1 MNHNY and CDR2 SVGAGI come from the germline V gene (reference sequence). CDR3 size: 16 residues. Between the trimmed V and J ends, which lost 0 bases and 4 bases, there was a span of 15 bases.

V is TRBV2 and J is TRBJ2-7; tentatively, D is TRBD1 (5 bases). V dropped 7 bases and J dropped 2 bases, with 9 bases sitting between them. The CDR3 is 12 residues long. Germline CDR1 and CDR2: SNHLY and FYNNEI. The CDR3 is CASKQETYEQYF. The CDR3 DNA sequence: TGTGCCAGCAAACAGGAGACCTACGAGCAGTACTTC.

V is TRBV12-3 or TRBV12-4 and J is TRBJ1-6, with D possibly TRBD1 on 5 matching bases. This CDR3 contains 15 residues. Deletions cut 3 bases from V and 7 bases from J, with 13 bases between. DNA of the CDR3: TGTGCCAGCAGTTTTTTCGCCAGGGAAAATTCACCCCTCCACTTT. This encodes CASSFFARENSPLHF.